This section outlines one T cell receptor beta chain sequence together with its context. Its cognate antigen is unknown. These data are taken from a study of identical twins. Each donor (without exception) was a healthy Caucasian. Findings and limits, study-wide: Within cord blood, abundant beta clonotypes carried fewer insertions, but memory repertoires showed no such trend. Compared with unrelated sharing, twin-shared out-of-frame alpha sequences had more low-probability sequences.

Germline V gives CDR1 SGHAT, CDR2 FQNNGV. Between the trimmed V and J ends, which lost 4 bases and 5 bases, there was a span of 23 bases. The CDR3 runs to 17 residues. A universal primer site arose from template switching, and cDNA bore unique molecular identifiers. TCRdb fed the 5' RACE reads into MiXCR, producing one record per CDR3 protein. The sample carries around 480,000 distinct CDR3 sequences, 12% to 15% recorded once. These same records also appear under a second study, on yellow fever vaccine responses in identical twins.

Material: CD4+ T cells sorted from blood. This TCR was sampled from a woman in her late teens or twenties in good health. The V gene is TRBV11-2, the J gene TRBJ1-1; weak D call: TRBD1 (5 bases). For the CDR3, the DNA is TGTGCCAGCAGCTCCTCTGGCGGGGGGTTTCAGGGTACTGAAGCTTTCTTT. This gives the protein CASSSSGGGFQGTEAFF.